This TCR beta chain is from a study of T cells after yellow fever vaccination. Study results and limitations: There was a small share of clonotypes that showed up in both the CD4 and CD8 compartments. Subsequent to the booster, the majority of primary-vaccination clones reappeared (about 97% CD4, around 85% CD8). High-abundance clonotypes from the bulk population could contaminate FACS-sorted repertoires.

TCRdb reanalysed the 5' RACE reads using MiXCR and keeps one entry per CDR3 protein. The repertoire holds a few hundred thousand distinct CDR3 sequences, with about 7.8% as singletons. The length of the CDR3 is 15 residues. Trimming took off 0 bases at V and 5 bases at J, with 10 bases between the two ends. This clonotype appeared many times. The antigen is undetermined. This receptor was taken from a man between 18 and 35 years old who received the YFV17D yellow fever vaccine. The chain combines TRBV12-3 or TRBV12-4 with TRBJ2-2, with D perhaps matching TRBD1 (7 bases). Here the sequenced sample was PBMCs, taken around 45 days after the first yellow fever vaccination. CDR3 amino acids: CASSLAPGGTGELFF. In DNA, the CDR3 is TGTGCCAGCAGTTTAGCCCCAGGGGGGACCGGGGAGCTGTTTTTT.